The 9 T cell receptor beta chains given below trace back to one sample, sequenced in a study of CD8+CD57+ T cells in acquired aplastic anemia. Patients picked for sequencing had shown CD8+CD57+ cell expansion detected by flow cytometry. TCR beta VDJ and CDR3 profiling used genomic DNA as template. TCRdb independently ran MiXCR on the reads; one entry per CDR3 protein. The data show 160,000 or so distinct CDR3 sequences, about 50% seen once. Sequencing was carried out using sorted CD4+, CD8+, or CD8+CD57+ T cells (not recorded which) from PBMCs. The origin of the receptors is a human donor with aplastic anemia.

The J gene is TRBJ2-7, the V gene TRBV27, with D maybe TRBD1 (6 bases). Looked up from germline, CDR1 is MNHEY and CDR2 is SMNVEV (reference sequence). Deletions cut 2 bases from V and 2 bases from J, with 13 bases between. The CDR3 is 15 amino acids. The CDR3 DNA follows: TGTGCCAGCAGTTTAATGCAGGGGCCTGCCTACGAGCAGTACTTC. The encoded protein is CASSLMQGPAYEQYF.

This clonotype was detected only a few times. This rearrangement joins TRBV27 to TRBJ1-2; tentatively, D is TRBD1 (5 bases). Germline V gene data show CDR1 as MNHEY and CDR2 as SMNVEV (reference sequence). Trimming cost V 8 bases and J 4 bases, with 14 bases left between them. This CDR3 is built from 13 residues. The CDR3 DNA reads TGTGCCAGCTCCGACAGCTACTTCTATGGCTACACCTTC. It encodes CASSDSYFYGYTF.

V usage is TRBV11-1 and J usage is TRBJ2-7; 12 nucleotides align to TRBD2. CDR3 length: 16 residues. Germline lookup yields CDR1 SGHAT and CDR2 FQDESV (reference sequence). V dropped 5 bases and J dropped 1; count of bases not matched to a gene: 6. CDR3: CASSRSGTSGSYEQYF. CDR3 DNA: TGTGCCAGCAGCAGAAGCGGGACTAGCGGGTCCTACGAGCAGTACTTC. Filled out from reference TRBV11-1 and TRBJ2-7, the complete variable domain reads EAEVAQSPRYKITEKSQAVAFWCDPISGHATLYWYRQILGQGPELLVQFQDESVVDDSQLPKDRFSAERLKGVDSTLKIQPAELGDSAMYLCASSRSGTSGSYEQYFGPGTRLTVT.

This clonotype occurred a few times. V usage is TRBV30 and J usage is TRBJ1-5; no definite D call. The V and J ends lost 3 bases and 2 bases respectively, with 14 bases between them. CDR3 size: 15 residues. Germline assignment: CDR1 GTSNPN and CDR2 SVGIG (reference sequence). CDR3: CAWSEQQGGNQPQHF. DNA of the CDR3: TGTGCCTGGAGCGAACAGCAAGGAGGCAATCAGCCCCAGCATTTT.

The gene calls are TRBV27 and TRBJ1-5; D is unresolved. The CDR3 totals 14 residues. V lost 2 bases and J 3 bases, leaving 8 bases between the germline ends. CDR1 is MNHEY and CDR2 is SMNVEV in the germline V gene (reference sequence). CDR3 amino acids: CASSLAAANQPQHF. The CDR3 bases are TGTGCCAGCAGTTTAGCCGCGGCCAATCAGCCCCAGCATTTT.

The chain combines TRBV20-1 with TRBJ1-2; weak D call: TRBD1 (5 bases). The CDR3 has 11 residues. V lost 6 bases and J 8 bases, leaving 13 bases between the germline ends. CDR1 and CDR2 (germline): DFQATT, SNEGSKA (reference sequence). As DNA, the CDR3 is TGCAGTGCACCGGGGGTTTCGGGCTACACCTTC. Amino acids: CSAPGVSGYTF.

This clonotype has at least ten counts. This chain connects TRBV7-9 to TRBJ2-7, with a tentative D call TRBD1 (6 bases). CDR1 and CDR2 (germline): SEHNR, FQNEAQ (reference sequence). Trimming stripped 6 bases from V and 4 bases from J, with 13 bases between. This CDR3 contains 13 residues. CDR3 region: CASSTGPPYEQYF. The CDR3 region has the DNA TGTGCCAGCAGTACAGGGCCCCCTTACGAGCAGTACTTC.

As regards this clonotype: Being one base from a much bigger clone, this may be a read error. The rearrangement joins TRBV11-1 to TRBJ2-2; TRBD2 agrees at 8 bases. Looked up from germline, CDR1 is SGHAT and CDR2 is FQDESV (reference sequence). There are 18 residues in the CDR3. The J segment lost 1 base and the V segment lost 3 bases, leaving 10 bases of the junction unmatched. The DNA of the CDR3 is TGTGCCAGCAGCTTGCGTAGCGGGGTTCCCCAGAACACCGGGGAGCTGTTTTTT. This sequence encodes CASSLRSGVPQNTGELFF.

This clonotype showed up many times. The chain has TRBV20-1 and TRBJ2-7; 13 bases align to TRBD2. The junction had 12 bases not matched to a gene; V was cut back by 6 bases and J by 7 bases. The CDR3 sequence is 15 residues long. Germline V gene sequence: CDR1 DFQATT, CDR2 SNEGSKA (reference sequence). DNA for the CDR3: TGCAGTGCCCCGAAAAGGACTAGCGGGAGAGATGAGCAGTACTTC. This encodes CSAPKRTSGRDEQYF.